What follows describes a single TCR beta chain. There are 13 residues in the CDR3. V was trimmed by 3 bases and J by 2 bases, leaving 7 bases between them. The germline V gene encodes CDR1 SNHLY and CDR2 FYNNEI. This sample was taken from a study of Ad26.COV2.S vaccination and SARS-CoV-2 variants. Described treatment: about 20 received Ad26.COV2.S at low or high dose, single or two shots; 5 received placebo; per-sample allocation not given. Sampling occurred on day 63 after the first vaccine or placebo injection. Here immunoSEQ multiplex PCR was the method, and the copy in TCRdb shows in-frame clones only, minus some. This table holds 350,000 to 400,000 clones, around 91% found once.

Sequenced here: peripheral blood, sampled in a trial of Ad26.COV2.S vaccine versus placebo. This rearrangement joins TRBV2 to TRBJ1-2; D is unclear. This clonotype was obtained from a person between 18 and 60 years old who received the Ad26.COV2.S COVID-19 vaccine or a placebo. CDR3 sequence: CASSEDGNYGYTF. In DNA form, the CDR3 reads TGTGCCAGCAGTGAGGACGGGAACTATGGCTACACCTTC. The entire variable domain, with the rest obtained from reference TRBV2 and TRBJ1-2, is as follows: EPEVTQTPSHQVTQMGQEVILRCVPISNHLYFYWYRQILGQKVEFLVSFYNNEISEKSEIFDDQFSVERPDGSNFTLKIRSTKLEDSAMYFCASSEDGNYGYTFGSGTRLTVV.